The clone carrying this T cell receptor (beta chain) was picked up a small number of times. Its antigen is not identified. TCRdb re-derived calls from the RT-PCR reads in MiXCR, one entry per CDR3 protein. The table lists some 800,000 distinct CDR3 sequences, approximately 22% of them singletons. The CDR3 length is 14 residues. Trimming took 6 bases from V and 4 from J; bases not matched to a gene: 5. Germline V gives CDR1 SGHTA, CDR2 FQGNSA. These data come from a study of response to subunit inactivated influenza vaccine. Study outcomes and limitations: Authors suggested each seasonal influenza vaccination recruits few new T cells.

Specimen: PBMCs from blood, collected roughly 5 days after vaccination. This TCR came from a man in his fifties who received an inactivated influenza vaccine. V is TRBV7-2 and J is TRBJ2-3; 9 bases line up with TRBD1. CDR3 sequence: CASRRDRASDTQYF. The CDR3, as DNA: TGTGCCAGCAGAAGGGACAGGGCCTCAGATACGCAGTATTTT. Supplemented by reference TRBV7-2 and TRBJ2-3, the full variable domain reads GAGVSQSPSNKVTEKGKDVELRCDPISGHTALYWYRQSLGQGLEFLIYFQGNSAPDKSGLPSDRFSAERTGGSVSTLTIQRTQQEDSAVYLCASRRDRASDTQYFGPGTRLTVL.